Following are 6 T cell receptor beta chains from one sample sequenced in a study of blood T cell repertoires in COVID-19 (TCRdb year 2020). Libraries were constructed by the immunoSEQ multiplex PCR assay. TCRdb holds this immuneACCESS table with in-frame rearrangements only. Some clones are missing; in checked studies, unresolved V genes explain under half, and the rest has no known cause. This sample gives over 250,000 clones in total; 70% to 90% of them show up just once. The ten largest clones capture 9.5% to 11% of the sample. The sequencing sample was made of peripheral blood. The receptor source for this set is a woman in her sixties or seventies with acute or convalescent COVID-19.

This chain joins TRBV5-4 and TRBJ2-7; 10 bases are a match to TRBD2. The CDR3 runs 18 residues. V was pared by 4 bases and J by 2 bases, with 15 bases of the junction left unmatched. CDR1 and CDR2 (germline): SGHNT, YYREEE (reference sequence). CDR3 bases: TGTGCCAGCAGCGCGCAGAGTGGACTAGCGGTGGGACCCTACGAGCAGTACTTC. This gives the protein CASSAQSGLAVGPYEQYF.

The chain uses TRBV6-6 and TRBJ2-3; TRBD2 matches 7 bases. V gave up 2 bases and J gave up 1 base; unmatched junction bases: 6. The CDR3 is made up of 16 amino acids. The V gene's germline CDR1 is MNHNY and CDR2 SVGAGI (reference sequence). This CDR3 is CASSYGGGWGTDTQYF. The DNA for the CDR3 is TGTGCCAGCAGTTACGGCGGGGGATGGGGCACAGATACGCAGTATTTT.

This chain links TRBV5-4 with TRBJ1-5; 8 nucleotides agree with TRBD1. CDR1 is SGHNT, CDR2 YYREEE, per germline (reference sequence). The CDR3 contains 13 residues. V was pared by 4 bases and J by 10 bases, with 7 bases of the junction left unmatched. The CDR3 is CASSNQGAPPQHF. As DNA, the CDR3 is TGTGCCAGCAGCAACCAGGGGGCCCCTCCCCAGCATTTT.

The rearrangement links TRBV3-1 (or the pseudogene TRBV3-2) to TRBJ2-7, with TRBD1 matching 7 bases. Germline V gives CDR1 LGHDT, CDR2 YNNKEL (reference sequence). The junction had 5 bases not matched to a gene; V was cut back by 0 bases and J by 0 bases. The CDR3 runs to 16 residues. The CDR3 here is CASSQDLRQGSYEQYF. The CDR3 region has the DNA TGTGCCAGCAGCCAAGATTTGCGACAGGGCTCCTACGAGCAGTACTTC.

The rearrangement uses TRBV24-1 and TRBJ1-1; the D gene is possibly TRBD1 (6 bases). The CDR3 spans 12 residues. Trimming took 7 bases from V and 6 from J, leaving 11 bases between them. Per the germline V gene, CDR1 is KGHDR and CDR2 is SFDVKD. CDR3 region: CATRGTSAEAFF. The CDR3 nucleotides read TGTGCCACCAGGGGGACATCCGCTGAAGCTTTCTTT.

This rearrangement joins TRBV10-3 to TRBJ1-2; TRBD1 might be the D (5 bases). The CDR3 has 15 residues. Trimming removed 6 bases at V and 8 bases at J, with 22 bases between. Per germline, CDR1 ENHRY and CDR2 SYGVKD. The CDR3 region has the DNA TGTGCCATCAGCGAACCCACAGGAGAGGTGAAAGGCTACACCTTC. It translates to CAISEPTGEVKGYTF.